Below are 8 T cell receptor beta chains sequenced from a single sample in a study of T cells in Graves' hyperthyroidism and ophthalmopathy. Researchers amplified the TCR beta CDR3 regions from RNA transcripts. The primer set for the first-round RT-PCR of the TCR CDR3 was HTBI. TCRdb re-called the multiplex PCR reads through MiXCR, storing one row per CDR3 protein. Here the sample spans around 600,000 distinct CDR3 sequences, around a sixth being singletons. Sequencing input: blood. These receptor sequences come from a woman in her twenties or thirties with Graves' hyperthyroidism.

The J gene is TRBJ2-7, the V gene TRBV12-3 or TRBV12-4; no clear D. V shed 6 bases and J shed 4 bases, with 13 bases lying between them. The CDR3 spans 13 residues. The CDR3 spells CASRKGHFYEQYF. The CDR3 DNA sequence: TGTGCCAGCAGAAAGGGCCACTTTTACGAGCAGTACTTC.

This clonotype was recorded at least ten times. The V call is TRBV18, the J call TRBJ2-1; TRBD1 is a possible D gene (6 bases). Per the germline V gene, CDR1 is KGHSH and CDR2 is LQKENI. V dropped 1 base and J dropped 10 bases, with 14 bases sitting between them. CDR3 length: 14 residues. Here the CDR3 DNA reads TGTGCCAGCTCACCACTCCCTCGGGACACGGAGCAGTTCTTC. The encoded protein is CASSPLPRDTEQFF.

In this sample, this clonotype turned up a few times. The genes are TRBV7-9 and TRBJ2-1, with no clear D. This CDR3 contains 13 residues. The germline V gene has CDR1 SEHNR and CDR2 FQNEAQ (reference sequence). The V gene lost 2 bases and the J gene lost 7 bases, with 9 bases spanning the gap. In DNA, the CDR3 is TGTGCCAGCAGCTTACTGCCGTCGAATGAGCAGTTCTTC. It translates to CASSLLPSNEQFF.

This clonotype has at least ten counts. The chain is built from TRBV7-3 and TRBJ2-2, with D uncertain. Germline V gene data show CDR1 as SGHTA and CDR2 as FQGTGA. The germline V and J ends were trimmed by 3 bases and 8 bases, with 10 bases remaining between them. CDR3 length: 13 residues. The CDR3 reads CASSFGLAGELFF. The CDR3 coding sequence is TGTGCCAGCAGCTTCGGTCTTGCGGGGGAGCTGTTTTTT.

On this clonotype itself: One end of the junction varies from germline; a read error may be responsible. The chain is built from TRBV5-6 and TRBJ1-4, with no clear D. The CDR3 extends over 16 amino acids. Germline CDR1 reads SGHDT; CDR2 reads YYEEEE. CDR3 region: CASSFRQSLRNEKLVF. CDR3 bases: TGTGCCAGCAGCTTCCGACAAAGTCTTCGTAATGAAAAACTGGTTTTT.

There are many counts of this clonotype. V and J are TRBV5-1 and TRBJ2-1; 8 bases fit TRBD2. V shed 0 bases and J 5 bases; nucleotides not matched to a gene: 1. Germline assignment: CDR1 SGHRS and CDR2 YFSETQ. This CDR3 spans 14 amino acids. The CDR3 bases are TGCGCCAGCAGCTTGGAACTAGCGGACAATGAGCAGTTCTTC. Protein product: CASSLELADNEQFF.

This clonotype was counted at least ten times. The gene calls are TRBV20-1 and TRBJ1-5; TRBD1 is a possible D gene (6 bases). The CDR3 is 12 amino acids. Per germline, CDR1 DFQATT and CDR2 SNEGSKA (reference sequence). V was trimmed by 2 bases and J by 7 bases, leaving 9 bases between them. Written as DNA, the CDR3 is TGCAGTGCTAGACCACAGGGCCAGCCCCAGCATTTT. It is translated as CSARPQGQPQHF.

This clonotype was counted ten times or more. The chain is built from TRBV27 and TRBJ2-7, with TRBD1 matching 7 bases. CDR1 MNHEY and CDR2 SMNVEV come from the germline V gene (reference sequence). The length of the CDR3 is 15 residues. Unmatched junction bases numbered 9, after V lost 5 bases and J lost 2 bases. The CDR3 spells CASSTRDSYPYEQYF. In DNA, the CDR3 is TGTGCCAGCAGTACCAGGGACAGCTACCCCTACGAGCAGTACTTC.